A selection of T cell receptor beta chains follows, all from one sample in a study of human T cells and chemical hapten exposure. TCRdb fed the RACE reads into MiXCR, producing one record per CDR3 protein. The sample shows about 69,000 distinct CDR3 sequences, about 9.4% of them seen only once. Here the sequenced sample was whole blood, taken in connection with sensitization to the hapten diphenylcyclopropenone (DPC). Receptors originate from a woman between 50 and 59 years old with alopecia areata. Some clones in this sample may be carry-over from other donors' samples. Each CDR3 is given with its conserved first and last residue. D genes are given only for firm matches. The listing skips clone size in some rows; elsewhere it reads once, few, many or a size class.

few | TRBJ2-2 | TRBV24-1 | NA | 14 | TGTGCCACCAGTGCCGGCAGGGTATCCGGGGAGCTGTTTTTT | CATSAGRVSGELFF
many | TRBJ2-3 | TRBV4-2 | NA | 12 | TGTGCCAGCAGCCAAGATCGAGATACGCAGTATTTT | CASSQDRDTQYF
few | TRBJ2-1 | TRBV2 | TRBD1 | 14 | TGTGCCAGCAGTTCCGGGACAGGGAACCCTGAGCAGTTCTTC | CASSSGTGNPEQFF
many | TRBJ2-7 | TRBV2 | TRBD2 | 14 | TGTGCCAGCATGGGGACTAGCGGGAGGAGCGAGCAGTACTTC | CASMGTSGRSEQYF
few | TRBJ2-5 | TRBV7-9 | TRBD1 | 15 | TGTGCCAGCAGCACCTGGACAGGGGCCGTGGAGACCCAGTACTTC | CASSTWTGAVETQYF
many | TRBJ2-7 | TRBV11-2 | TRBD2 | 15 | TGTGCCAGCAGTAGAGCGGGAGGGACCTCCTACGAGCAGTACTTC | CASSRAGGTSYEQYF
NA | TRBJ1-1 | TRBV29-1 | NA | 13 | TGCAGCGCCCTCCGGGCCTCGAACACTGAAGCTTTCTTT | CSALRASNTEAFF
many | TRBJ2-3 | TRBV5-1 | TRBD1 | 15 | TGCGCCAGCAGCTTGAACAGGGGATTGGCAGATACGCAGTATTTT | CASSLNRGLADTQYF
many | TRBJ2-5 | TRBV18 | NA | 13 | TGTGCCAGCTCACGGCAGGGTGGGGAGACCCAGTACTTC | CASSRQGGETQYF
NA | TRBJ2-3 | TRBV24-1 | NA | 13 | TGTGCCACCAGTGATCCGTCCCAAGATACGCAGTATTTT | CATSDPSQDTQYF
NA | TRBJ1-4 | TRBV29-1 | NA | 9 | TGCAGCGTCGAACCGGGACACGGCTTT | CSVEPGHGF
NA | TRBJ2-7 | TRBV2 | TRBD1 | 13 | TGTGCCACCAGACAGGGGTTTGCCTACGAGCAGTACTTC | CATRQGFAYEQYF
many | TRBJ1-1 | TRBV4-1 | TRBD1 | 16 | TGCGCCAGCAGCCAAGCGGCCGGGACAGCTTACACTGAAGCTTTCTTT | CASSQAAGTAYTEAFF
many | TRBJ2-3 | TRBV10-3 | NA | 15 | TGTGCCATCAGTGACCTAGATAGCGGCACAGATACGCAGTATTTT | CAISDLDSGTDTQYF
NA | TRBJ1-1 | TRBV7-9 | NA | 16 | TGTGCCAGCAGCTTAGATCCCTACTCACTCCAACTTGGGGCTTTCTTT | CASSLDPYSLQLGAFF
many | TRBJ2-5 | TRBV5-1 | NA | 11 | TGTGCCAGCTCACTCCAAGAGACCCAGTACTTC | CASSLQETQYF
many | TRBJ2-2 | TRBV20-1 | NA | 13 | TGCAGTGCTAGAGATCAGAGGGACGGGGAGCTGTTTTTT | CSARDQRDGELFF
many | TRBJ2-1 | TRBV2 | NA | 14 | TGTGCCAGCAGCCCCCTCAGCTCCTACAATGAGCAGTTCTTC | CASSPLSSYNEQFF
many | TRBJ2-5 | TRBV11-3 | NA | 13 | TGTGCCAGCAGCTATAGGGGATCCGAGACCCAGTACTTC | CASSYRGSETQYF
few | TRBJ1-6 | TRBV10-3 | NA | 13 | TGTGCCATCCGGACGGATCGGAATTCACCCCTCCACTTT | CAIRTDRNSPLHF
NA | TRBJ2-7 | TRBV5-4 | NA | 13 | TGTGCCAGCAGCTCGCCCTTGGGCCACGAGCAGTACTTC | CASSSPLGHEQYF
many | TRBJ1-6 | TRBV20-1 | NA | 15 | TGCAGTGCTAGAGATGGTGGGCTACTTAATTCACCCCTCCACTTT | CSARDGGLLNSPLHF
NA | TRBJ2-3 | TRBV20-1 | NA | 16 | TGCAGTGTCCCACCGAGTAGCGGATCTAGCACAGATACGCAGTATTTT | CSVPPSSGSSTDTQYF
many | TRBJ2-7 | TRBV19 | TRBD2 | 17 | TGTGCCAGTAGTTATGCTAGCGGGAGTGCCGAAACCTACGAGCAGTACTTC | CASSYASGSAETYEQYF
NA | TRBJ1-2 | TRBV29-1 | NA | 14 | TGCAGCGTTGACAGGGGCGCCGCCTCCTATGGCTACACCTTC | CSVDRGAASYGYTF
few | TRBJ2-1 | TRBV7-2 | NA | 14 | TGTGCCAGCAGCTTACGTCAGGGGATGGTGGAGCAGTTCTTC | CASSLRQGMVEQFF
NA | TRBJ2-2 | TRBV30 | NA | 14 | TGTGCCTGGAGTAGGACCCGGAACACCGGGGAGCTGTTTTTT | CAWSRTRNTGELFF
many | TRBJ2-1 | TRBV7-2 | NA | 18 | TGTGCCAGCAGCTTAGTGCGGGCCGGATCGGGTTCCTACAATGAGCAGTTCTTC | CASSLVRAGSGSYNEQFF
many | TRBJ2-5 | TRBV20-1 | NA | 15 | TGCAGTGCTAGAGATCAGGGCTTGCTCCAAGAGACCCAGTACTTC | CSARDQGLLQETQYF
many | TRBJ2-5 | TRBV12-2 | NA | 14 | TGTGCAAGTCGCTGGGAGACCACCCAAGAGACCCAGTACTTC | CASRWETTQETQYF